The clone carrying this T cell receptor beta chain was observed many times. Its antigen is undetermined. This specimen comes from a study of early T cells in non-severe SARS-CoV-2 infection. General study points: VDJdb matching, biased toward anti-spike CD8 responses, missed private and CD4 specificities.

TCRdb fed the 5' RACE reads into MiXCR, producing one record per CDR3 protein. The sample includes roughly 40,000 distinct CDR3 sequences, around 6.1% seen only once; the top ten take about an eighth. The TCR sequence derives from an adult who was a healthcare worker with PCR-confirmed SARS-CoV-2 infection or an uninfected control (not recorded which). Sequenced material: whole blood.

The CDR3: CSASTVAGNTEAFF. CDR3 coding DNA: TGCAGTGCTAGCACGGTAGCGGGGAACACTGAAGCTTTCTTT. This chain connects TRBV20-1 to TRBJ1-1, with D unresolved. CDR1 is DFQATT, CDR2 SNEGSKA, per germline (reference sequence). CDR3 length equals 14 residues. The V end lost 3 bases, the J end lost 1 base, and 12 bases lay between the germline ends.